The 6 T cell receptor beta chains presented below share a single source sample, sequenced in a study of blood T cell repertoires in COVID-19. The data were produced by immunoSEQ multiplex PCR, yet TCRdb's version contains in-frame clones alone and is incomplete. Of about 150,000 clones listed, around 82% are singletons. Specimen: peripheral blood. Every receptor here comes from a man aged 60 to 69 with acute or convalescent COVID-19.

The V gene is TRBV5-4, the J gene TRBJ1-2; 9 nucleotides agree with TRBD1. J was trimmed by 7 bases and V by 2 bases; bases with no gene match: 6. Germline CDR1 SGHNT, CDR2 YYREEE (reference sequence). The CDR3 runs to 14 residues. Written as DNA, the CDR3 is TGTGCCAGCAGCTTTGGACAGGGGTCCGGTGGCTACACCTTC. It encodes CASSFGQGSGGYTF.

The V call is TRBV28, the J call TRBJ1-6, with D unclear. The V and J ends lost 7 bases and 10 bases respectively, with 17 bases between them. Germline V gene lookup returns CDR1 MDHEN and CDR2 SYDVKM. This CDR3 contains 14 residues. CDR3 protein: CASTLDVRGSPLHF. The DNA of the CDR3 is TGTGCCAGCACCCTCGATGTGAGAGGGTCACCCCTCCACTTT.

The V gene is TRBV7-7, the J gene TRBJ2-5; D not resolved. This CDR3 spans 15 amino acids. Deletions cut 5 bases from V and 4 bases from J, with 17 bases between. Germline CDR1 is SSHAT and CDR2 is FNYEAQ (reference sequence). CDR3 bases: TGTGCCAGCAGCCCAATGACCCGGGTCGGAGAGACCCAGTACTTC. This encodes CASSPMTRVGETQYF.

This clone was detected a few times. The chain recombines TRBV5-6 with TRBJ2-3, with 7 positions matching TRBD1. Germline values: CDR1 SGHDT, CDR2 YYEEEE. With V trimmed by 4 bases and J by 8 bases, 16 bases remained unmatched. The CDR3 is 16 amino acids. The CDR3 spells CASSKATGWERGTQYF. Written as DNA, the CDR3 is TGTGCCAGCAGCAAAGCGACAGGGTGGGAACGTGGTACGCAGTATTTT.

V usage is TRBV10-2 and J usage is TRBJ2-1; 8 bases fit TRBD2. V trimming: 5 bases; J trimming: 4 bases; junction bases outside the gene matches: 4. CDR1 is WSHSY and CDR2 is SAAADI in the germline V gene. This CDR3 has 14 amino acids. CDR3 loop: CASSPSGQYNEQFF. The CDR3 nucleotides read TGCGCCAGCAGTCCTAGCGGGCAGTACAATGAGCAGTTCTTC.

The chain couples TRBV2 to TRBJ2-1, with 8 bases identical to TRBD1. Germline assignment: CDR1 SNHLY and CDR2 FYNNEI. The CDR3 runs 14 residues. With V trimmed by 3 bases and J by 12 bases, 10 bases remained unmatched. The CDR3 reads CASSEGQDPSGQFF. The CDR3 coding sequence is TGTGCCAGCAGTGAGGGACAGGACCCTAGTGGGCAGTTCTTC.